This T cell receptor beta chain was captured by sequencing in a study of tumor-infiltrating lymphocytes in localized non-small cell lung cancer (dated by TCRdb to about 2021). Regarding the study in general: The cohort included patients whose samples were collected after neoadjuvant chemotherapy, as well as both smokers and never-smokers and several histologies. The same patients underwent several integrated assays, with TCR sequencing performed together with flow cytometry, multiplex immunofluorescence, RNA-seq, exome sequencing and proteomics. The overall ICON cohort was composed of over a hundred surgical patients with localized non-small cell lung cancer whose tumors were resected. The paired tumor versus uninvolved lung comparison of immunoSEQ T-cell fraction included a few dozen patients. Each patient provided resected tumor tissue plus uninvolved lung tissue from the same patient, with the uninvolved lung tissue described as non-adjacent to the tumor. What the research found in general, with its limitations: In line with immunofluorescence CD3 counts, TCRbeta sequencing supported higher T cell infiltration in tumors compared with uninvolved lung tissue. No difference in TCR-derived T-cell fraction was observed between the flow cytometry-defined immunotypes IM1 (good prognosis) and IM2 (poor prognosis). Because assay coverage varied across patients depending on available tissue quantity, TCR sequencing was performed for only a subset of the cohort. Different pieces of the same tissue were used for different assays, so technical variation could not be separated from intratumor heterogeneity.

The first patient joined ICON in 2016, and enrollment wrapped up when the last patient was enrolled in late 2018. In a subcohort of 76 patients, fresh tumor and matched uninvolved tissue were collected for in-depth immune analyses, with TCR sequencing among those analyses. DNA isolated from bulk tissue, without cell sorting, was used for TCR sequencing. In the case of this clone: The antigen it recognizes is unknown. No base qualities exist here, and no much larger clone lies one base off it.

The T-cell fraction in tumor and uninvolved lung tissue was obtained from TCR sequencing using the immunoSEQ assay. In the authors' own workflow: In the survival analysis, patients were divided into a high T-cell fraction group (upper tertile) and a low T-cell fraction group (lower two tertiles), and the two groups were compared using a log-rank test. A signed-rank test was used to test paired tumor versus uninvolved lung differences in T-cell fraction. Held by TCRdb, this immuneACCESS table contains in-frame sequences only and omits some clones. Under half of the omission traces to an unresolved V gene where checked; the cause of the rest is unknown. The DNA gave D and trimming, while V, J and clone size come from that table. Recorded for this sample are over 5,500 clones; under 80% of them occurred a single time. The ten largest clones capture approximately 13% of the sample. The CDR3 sequence holds 14 residues, the cysteine and phenylalanine included. CDR3 DNA only is kept here, 42 bases in frame from base 1. Unmatched junction bases come to 7, with V trimmed by 4 bases and J by 6 bases. The germline V gene yields SGHTA for CDR1 and FQGNSA for CDR2.

The chain uses TRBV7-2 and TRBJ2-3, with TRBD2 identical over 7 junction bases. This clonotype originated in a human donor with non-small cell lung cancer. The sequenced sample consisted of uninvolved lung tissue not adjacent to the tumor. The CDR3 is CASSSGGSVDTQYF. The nucleotide sequence reads as follows: TGTGCCAGCAGCTCGGGGGGATCTGTGGATACGCAGTATTTT.